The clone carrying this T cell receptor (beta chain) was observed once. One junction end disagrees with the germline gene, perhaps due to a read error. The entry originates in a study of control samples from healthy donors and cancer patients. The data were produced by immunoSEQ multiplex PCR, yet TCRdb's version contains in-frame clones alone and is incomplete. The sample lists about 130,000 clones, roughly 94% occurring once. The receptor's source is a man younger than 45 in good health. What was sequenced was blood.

In nucleotides, the CDR3 is TGTGCCAGCAAAATTACAGCCACATATACGCAGTATTTT. This codes for CASKITATYTQYF. The chain employs TRBV14 and TRBJ2-3; no clear D gene. In germline, CDR1 is SGHDN, CDR2 FVKESK. The CDR3 sequence is 13 residues long.